The source of this T cell receptor (beta chain) is a study of response to subunit inactivated influenza vaccine. Points from the study as a whole: Authors suggested that a seasonal influenza vaccination recruits few new T cells each time.

TCRdb fed the RT-PCR reads into MiXCR, producing one record per CDR3 protein. The profile covers 500,000 to 550,000 distinct CDR3 sequences, with approximately 7.8% appearing a single time and less than 15% taken by the ten largest. The table lists this clonotype with a few counts. Its antigen is undetermined. Sample: PBMCs from blood, taken less than 25 months after vaccination. The receptor was isolated from a man between 50 and 69 years old who received an inactivated influenza vaccine.

The CDR3, as DNA: TGCAGCGTTGAACCCCAGACCCCGGGCTACACCTTC. It is translated as CSVEPQTPGYTF. The rearrangement uses TRBV29-1 and TRBJ1-2; no reliable D call. Trimming took 2 bases from V and 8 from J, leaving 12 bases between them. This CDR3 comprises 12 residues. Germline V gene lookup returns CDR1 SQVTM and CDR2 ANQGSEA. The full variable domain, in which reference TRBV29-1 and TRBJ1-2 provide the parts outside the CDR3, is SAVISQKPSRDICQRGTSLTIQCQVDSQVTMMFWYRQQPGQSLTLIATANQGSEATYESGFVIDKFPISRPNLTFSTLTVSNMSPEDSSIYLCSVEPQTPGYTFGSGTRLTVV.